This paragraph reports one T cell receptor beta chain. These data belong to a study of Ad26.COV2.S vaccination and SARS-CoV-2 variants. Sequencing used immunoSEQ multiplex PCR; TCRdb keeps in-frame clones, though not all of them. The table includes over 450,000 clones, roughly nine tenths detected once. Described treatment: some 19 received Ad26.COV2.S at low or high dose, single or two shots; 5 received placebo; per-sample allocation not given. Vaccine and placebo recipients were sampled on day 63 after the first injection. This TCR derives from a person aged 18-65 years who received the Ad26.COV2.S COVID-19 vaccine or a placebo. This specimen was peripheral blood, taken in a trial of Ad26.COV2.S vaccine versus placebo.

CDR3 amino acids: CAIPGLAGGRAYEQYF. The DNA of the CDR3 is TGTGCCATCCCGGGACTAGCGGGAGGCCGCGCCTACGAGCAGTACTTC. The J gene is TRBJ2-7, the V gene TRBV27, with 15 bases aligning to TRBD2. Germline CDR1 reads MNHEY; CDR2 reads SMNVEV (reference sequence). CDR3 size: 16 residues. After removal of 10 bases from V and 2 bases from J, the junction contained 9 bases not matched to a gene.